This entry is about one T cell receptor (beta chain). Clones were read by immunoSEQ multiplex PCR, and TCRdb kept only the in-frame ones, dropping some. The top ten hold over 0.7% of the sample, which has around 18,000 clones, around 93% seen once. The sample comes from a study of graft-versus-host responses after intestinal transplantation. Germline V gene data show CDR1 as MNHNY and CDR2 as SVGAGI (reference sequence). Trimming took off 0 bases at V and 3 bases at J, with 12 bases between the two ends. The CDR3 covers 15 residues. The V call is TRBV6-6, the J call TRBJ2-7, with D perhaps TRBD1 (7 bases). This receptor was obtained from a human patient who received an intestinal transplant, so some T cells may come from the graft donor. The sequencing here drew on PBMCs, taken 23 days after intestinal transplant. The CDR3 region has the DNA TGTGCCAGCAGTTACTCTCTCAGGGGGGACTACGAGCAGTACTTC. As protein: CASSYSLRGDYEQYF.